This T cell receptor (beta chain) was documented in a study of regulatory T cells in long-lasting Graves disease. Overall study results and limits: Persistent Graves' disease cases displayed lower TCR diversity than newly diagnosed ones. It was in persistent disease that TRBV28, TRBJ1-2 and TRBJ2-5 were favored.

This clonotype was counted ten times or more. Its antigen is unidentified. To make TCR beta libraries, researchers used iRepertoire HTBI primers and Arm-PCR of CDR3 regions. TCRdb processed the multiplex PCR reads anew with MiXCR; each CDR3 protein has one entry. There are some 490,000 distinct CDR3 sequences in the sample; approximately 12% occur only once, and 8% to 10% lies in the top ten. Described time point: newly diagnosed GD, antithyroid drugs for less than 3 months. The TCR library was made from RNA extracted from PBMCs. The germline CDR1 and CDR2 sequences are SNHLY and FYNNEI. This CDR3 is built from 15 residues. V lost 4 bases and J lost 3; bases outside the gene matches: 7. These data were also filed under a second study, of T cells in Graves' hyperthyroidism and ophthalmopathy. From that second work: It was a median about seven months before onset that the model predicted ophthalmopathy.

The chain uses TRBV2 and TRBJ1-1, with 8 positions matching TRBD1. The sequence was obtained from a woman aged 30 to 39 with Graves disease. Sequences were derived from peripheral blood mononuclear cells (PBMCs), sampled at new diagnosis, from a patient treated with antithyroid drugs. The CDR3: CASSGTGGMDTEAFF. CDR3 in DNA: TGTGCCAGCAGTGGCACAGGGGGTATGGACACTGAAGCTTTCTTT.